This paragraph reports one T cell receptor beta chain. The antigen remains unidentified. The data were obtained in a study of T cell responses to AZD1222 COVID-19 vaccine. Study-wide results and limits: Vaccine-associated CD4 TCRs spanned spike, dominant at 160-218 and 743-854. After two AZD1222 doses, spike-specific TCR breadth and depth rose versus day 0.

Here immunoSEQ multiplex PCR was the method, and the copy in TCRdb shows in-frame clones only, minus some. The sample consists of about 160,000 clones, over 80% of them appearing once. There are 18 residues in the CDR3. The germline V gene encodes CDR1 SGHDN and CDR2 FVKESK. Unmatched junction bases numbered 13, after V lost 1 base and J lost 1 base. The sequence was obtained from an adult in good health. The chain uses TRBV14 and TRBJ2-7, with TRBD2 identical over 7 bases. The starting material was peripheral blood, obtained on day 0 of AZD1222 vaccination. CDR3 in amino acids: CASSQAGGPITASYEQYF. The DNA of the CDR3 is TGTGCCAGCAGCCAAGCGGGAGGACCTATAACCGCATCCTACGAGCAGTACTTC.